The sequence of this TCR beta chain was determined in a study of T-cell reconstitution after alpha-beta-depleted transplantation in children (dated by TCRdb to 2016 to 2018). Background for the entire study: T-cell immune reconstitution after TCRalphabeta/CD19-depleted allogeneic hematopoietic cell transplantation in children was quantitatively tracked in the study by means of TCR repertoire profiling.

This clonotype showed up many times. Its antigen has not been determined. The input lacks base qualities; no much larger clone sits a single base away. As encoded in the germline V gene, CDR1 is LGHNA while CDR2 is YSLEER. Trimming removed 2 bases from V and 4 bases from J; the gene matches leave 8 bases unexplained. There are 17 amino acids in the CDR3, from cysteine to phenylalanine inclusive. Only the CDR3 part of the read is kept: 51 bases, read in frame from the first base. The library was built by means of PCR. TCRdb lists the instrument as Illumina HiSeq 2500. TCR libraries were prepared with molecular barcoding, using unique molecular identifiers to normalize TCRbeta repertoire quantification. TCRdb handled the public reads itself, with Q25 trimming in fastp and clone calling in MiXCR, and kept productive beta chains. Entries that share a CDR3 protein sequence are merged under the most common genes and DNA. The sample yields 200,000 to 250,000 distinct CDR3 sequences; approximately 12% were counted once. Of the sample, around 3% is held by the ten largest clones.

The source is a human donor who donated a stem cell graft to a child with acute lymphoblastic leukemia. The rearrangement joined TRBV4-3 to TRBJ1-2; TRBD1 matches 12 bases in the middle. The sequencing here drew on PBMCs from the stem cell graft donor, taken from the stem cell graft. The CDR3 has the sequence CASSQPWDRGRGYGYTF. The nucleotide sequence is given as TGCGCCAGCAGCCAACCTTGGGACAGGGGGCGCGGCTATGGCTACACCTTC.